One sample yielded the 32 T cell receptor beta chains listed below, sequenced in a study of blood T cell repertoires in COVID-19 (TCRdb year 2020). Library preparation used the immunoSEQ multiplex PCR assay. TCRdb re-hosts the immuneACCESS table, in-frame sequences only. Its copies lack some clones; in the studies checked, an unresolved V gene accounts for under half of them, and the cause for the rest is not known. This sample lists more than 45,000 clones; roughly 86% were detected once. The ten largest clones capture 7.4% of the sample. The specimen sequenced was peripheral blood. Every receptor here comes from a human donor with active COVID-19. The donor label of this sample is uncertain.

The chain couples TRBV5-5 to TRBJ1-5; D remains unclear. V lost 3 bases and J 0 bases, leaving 10 bases between the germline ends. The CDR3 length is 15 residues. Germline CDR1 reads SGHKS; CDR2 reads YYEKEE (reference sequence). The CDR3 coding sequence is TGTGCCAGCAGCTCTGGGCCCTATAGCAATCAGCCCCAGCATTTT. Translating gives CASSSGPYSNQPQHF.

The CDR3 loop reads CASSLEGRGSAEQYF. CDR3 nucleotides: TGTGCCAGCAGCTTGGAGGGTAGGGGATCGGCCGAGCAGTACTTC. V and J are TRBV5-4 and TRBJ2-7; D perhaps matches TRBD1 (5 bases). The CDR3 totals 15 residues. Per the germline V gene, CDR1 is SGHNT and CDR2 is YYREEE (reference sequence). The germline V and J ends were trimmed by 0 bases and 6 bases, with 16 bases remaining between them.

The chain recombines TRBV5-1 with TRBJ1-1; maybe TRBD1 (5 bases). Germline values: CDR1 SGHRS, CDR2 YFSETQ. The CDR3 is 14 residues long. Trimming pared 0 bases from V and 4 bases from J, leaving 10 bases between. The CDR3 loop reads CASSLGGLGTEAFF. The DNA for the CDR3 is TGCGCCAGCAGCTTGGGGGGACTAGGCACTGAAGCTTTCTTT.

The rearrangement links TRBV3-1 (or the pseudogene TRBV3-2) to TRBJ1-6; D ambiguous. The CDR3 length is 12 residues. Germline V gene sequence: CDR1 LGHDT, CDR2 YNNKEL (reference sequence). V shed 3 bases and J shed 8 bases, with 5 bases lying between them. The DNA of the CDR3 is TGTGCCAGCAGCCAGTCAGATTCACCCCTCCACTTT. Its protein is CASSQSDSPLHF.

About this clone itself: Other DNA sequences of this sample code for an identical CDR3. The chain uses TRBV2 and TRBJ2-7, with TRBD1 identical over 9 bases. The V gene's germline CDR1 is SNHLY and CDR2 FYNNEI. The CDR3 loop spans 15 amino acids. V lost 6 bases, J lost 0 bases, and 6 bases stayed unmatched. The DNA for the CDR3 is TGTGCCAGCAGCGGTGACAGGGGGAGCTCCTACGAGCAGTACTTC. This sequence encodes CASSGDRGSSYEQYF.

This rearrangement joins TRBV11-3 to TRBJ2-7; TRBD1 matches at 7 bases. Germline V gene sequence: CDR1 SGHNT, CDR2 YENEEA. The CDR3 covers 14 residues. J lost 9 bases, V lost 5 bases, and 13 bases had no gene match. The CDR3 loop is CASSVGQLDLGQYF. CDR3 nucleotides: TGTGCCAGCAGCGTGGGACAGCTAGACCTTGGGCAGTACTTC.

This chain links TRBV3-1 (or the pseudogene TRBV3-2) with TRBJ2-1; 11 bases match TRBD2. The ends lost 5 bases at V and 6 bases at J; junction bases unmatched: 9. Looked up from germline, CDR1 is LGHDT and CDR2 is YNNKEL (reference sequence). CDR3 length equals 16 residues. The CDR3 DNA sequence: TGTGCCAGCAGCGCTAGGGGTGGGACTAGCGGCAATGAGCAGTTCTTC. Translated: CASSARGGTSGNEQFF.

The chain uses TRBV2 and TRBJ2-7; no reliable D call. Germline V lookup: CDR1 SNHLY, CDR2 FYNNEI. The length of the CDR3 is 14 residues. V shed 2 bases and J shed 2 bases, with 10 bases lying between them. CDR3 region: CASSESQNPYEQYF. The CDR3 nucleotides are TGTGCCAGCAGTGAAAGCCAAAATCCCTACGAGCAGTACTTC.

The chain joins TRBV5-1 to TRBJ2-1; TRBD2 agrees at 10 bases. From germline, CDR1 is SGHRS and CDR2 YFSETQ. J was trimmed by 0 bases and V by 5 bases; bases with no gene match: 5. This CDR3 has 16 amino acids. The CDR3 sequence: CASRLAGGSSYNEQFF. The DNA of the CDR3 is TGCGCCAGCAGATTAGCGGGGGGTAGCTCCTACAATGAGCAGTTCTTC.

The chain carries TRBV7-9 and TRBJ2-7; 9 nucleotides match TRBD1. V lost 5 bases, J lost 4 bases, and 6 bases stayed unmatched. From germline, CDR1 is SEHNR and CDR2 FQNEAQ (reference sequence). The CDR3 totals 14 residues. The CDR3 nucleotides are TGTGCCAGCAGCCCGGACAGGGGATGGTACGAGCAGTACTTC. Translating it yields CASSPDRGWYEQYF. Filled out from reference TRBV7-9 and TRBJ2-7, the complete variable domain reads DTGVSQNPRHKITKRGQNVTFRCDPISEHNRLYWYRQTLGQGPEFLTYFQNEAQLEKSRLLSDRFSAERPKGSFSTLEIQRTEQGDSAMYLCASSPDRGWYEQYFGPGTRLTVT.

V is TRBV7-9 and J is TRBJ2-2, with D unresolved. Per the germline V gene, CDR1 is SEHNR and CDR2 is FQNEAQ (reference sequence). Trimming removed 4 bases at V and 0 bases at J, with 9 bases between. The CDR3 consists of 15 residues. The CDR3 loop reads CASSSSFANTGELFF. The CDR3 DNA is TGTGCCAGCAGCTCCTCGTTCGCGAACACCGGGGAGCTGTTTTTT.

This chain joins TRBV7-2 and TRBJ2-3, with TRBD2 matching over 8 bases. The CDR3 is 16 residues long. The germline CDR1 and CDR2 sequences are SGHTA and FQGNSA. V trimming: 1 base; J trimming: 6 bases; junction bases outside the gene matches: 9. As DNA, the CDR3 is TGTGCCAGCAGCTTAGGATCGTCGGGAGGGCCGGATACGCAGTATTTT. Translating gives CASSLGSSGGPDTQYF.

The chain links TRBV2 to TRBJ2-1, with TRBD1 matching 7 bases. This CDR3 has 14 residues. Germline CDR1 reads SNHLY; CDR2 reads FYNNEI. V was clipped by 7 bases and J by 2 bases; unmatched bases: 5. CDR3 nucleotide sequence: TGTGCCAGCACCAGAGACAGGGCCTACAATGAGCAGTTCTTC. The encoded protein is CASTRDRAYNEQFF.

A single count supports this clone. V usage is TRBV5-4 and J usage is TRBJ2-7; weak D call: TRBD1 (5 bases). CDR1 and CDR2 (germline): SGHNT, YYREEE (reference sequence). V was clipped by 4 bases and J by 0 bases, with 14 bases between them. This CDR3 has 15 amino acids. The chain's CDR3 is CASSLRQLSSYEQYF. Here the CDR3 DNA reads TGTGCCAGCAGCCTAAGACAGTTAAGCTCCTACGAGCAGTACTTC.

This clone was found once. The gene calls are TRBV28 and TRBJ1-1; 9 nucleotides agree with TRBD1. Trimming at V came to 10 bases and at J to 10 bases, leaving 7 bases not matched to a gene. The CDR3 covers 11 residues. CDR1 is MDHEN and CDR2 is SYDVKM in the germline V gene. The CDR3 protein is CATDRGLGAFF. CDR3 DNA sequence: TGTGCCACGGACAGGGGATTAGGAGCTTTCTTT.

This sequence joins TRBV7-2 and TRBJ2-3, with D possibly TRBD1 on 6 matching bases. Germline V gives CDR1 SGHTA, CDR2 FQGNSA. Trimming took off 5 bases at V and 3 bases at J, with 18 bases between the two ends. CDR3 size: 16 residues. Written as DNA, the CDR3 is TGTGCCAGCAGCCCCAGGCGAGGGGGTGGGACAGATACGCAGTATTTT. Encoded protein: CASSPRRGGGTDTQYF.

This clone was seen a few times. V gene TRBV24-1 combines with J gene TRBJ1-2, with a possible D match to TRBD1 (5 bases). The CDR3 is made up of 12 amino acids. Germline V gene sequence: CDR1 KGHDR, CDR2 SFDVKD. V lost 9 bases, J lost 3 bases, and 10 bases lay in between. DNA for the CDR3: TGTGCCACCCCCGACAGCTACTATGGCTACACCTTC. Its protein product is CATPDSYYGYTF.

A note on this clone: A single base separates this from a much larger clone, so it may be a read error. The V and J genes are TRBV5-1 and TRBJ1-1; 8 bases match TRBD1. The germline CDR1 and CDR2 sequences are SGHRS and YFSETQ. Trimming cost V 3 bases and J 8 bases; bases outside gene matches: 15. The CDR3 totals 16 residues. CDR3 sequence reads: CASSYTGTGLGKEAFF. For the CDR3, the DNA is TGCGCCAGCAGCTATACCGGGACAGGCCTTGGCAAAGAAGCTTTCTTT.

The rearrangement uses TRBV4-2 and TRBJ2-1, with 14 positions matching TRBD2. CDR1 is LGHNA and CDR2 is YNFKEQ in the germline V gene. J lost 1 base, V lost 6 bases, and 8 bases had no gene match. The CDR3 is 18 residues long. This CDR3 reads CASSLTSGGASSYNEQFF. The CDR3 region has the DNA TGTGCCAGCAGTCTGACTAGCGGGGGGGCCTCGTCCTACAATGAGCAGTTCTTC.

The V and J genes are TRBV2 and TRBJ1-4, with 10 bases lining up with TRBD1. V shed 5 bases, J shed 0 bases, and the junction held 6 bases outside the gene matches. This CDR3 region has 17 residues. Germline V gives CDR1 SNHLY, CDR2 FYNNEI. CDR3 region: CASSRQGARATNEKLFF. The CDR3 bases are TGTGCCAGCAGTCGACAGGGGGCGCGGGCAACTAATGAAAAACTGTTTTTT.

The chain has TRBV19 and TRBJ1-3; D gene ambiguous. V was shortened by 7 bases and J by 5 bases, with 12 bases between the two germline ends. In germline, CDR1 is LNHDA, CDR2 SQIVND (reference sequence). The CDR3 consists of 13 residues. The CDR3 reads CASMASRRNTIYF. CDR3 sequence (DNA): TGTGCCAGTATGGCTTCCAGGAGAAACACCATATATTTT. Looking up the rest from reference TRBV19 and TRBJ1-3 gives the full variable domain: DGGITQSPKYLFRKEGQNVTLSCEQNLNHDAMYWYRQDPGQGLRLIYYSQIVNDFQKGDIAEGYSVSREKKESFPLTVTSAQKNPTAFYLCASMASRRNTIYFGEGSWLTVV.

This chain links TRBV7-9 with TRBJ2-1; a possible D gene is TRBD2 (5 bases). CDR1 and CDR2 from the germline V gene are SEHNR and FQNEAQ (reference sequence). V was clipped by 3 bases and J by 0 bases, with 9 bases between them. This CDR3 contains 15 residues. CDR3 amino acids: CASSFGGPSYNEQFF. CDR3 DNA: TGTGCCAGCAGCTTTGGAGGACCCTCCTACAATGAGCAGTTCTTC.

This clone appeared a single time. The V call is TRBV2, the J call TRBJ1-2; the D is unclear. The CDR3 has 11 amino acids. The germline V and J ends were trimmed by 8 bases and 6 bases, with 10 bases remaining between them. Looked up from germline, CDR1 is SNHLY and CDR2 is FYNNEI. The CDR3 loop reads CASSPQDGYTF. CDR3 nucleotide sequence: TGTGCCAGCTCCCCCCAGGATGGCTACACCTTC.

The chain couples TRBV14 to TRBJ1-1; D possibly corresponds to TRBD1 (6 bases). The V gene lost 6 bases and the J gene lost 5 bases, with 16 bases spanning the gap. This CDR3 is built from 14 residues. Germline CDR1 reads SGHDN; CDR2 reads FVKESK. The CDR3 bases are TGTGCCAGCAGAGAACAGGGTGGAGGAACTGAAGCTTTCTTT. Protein product: CASREQGGGTEAFF. Together with reference TRBV14 and TRBJ1-1, the CDR3 gives the full variable domain: EAGVTQFPSHSVIEKGQTVTLRCDPISGHDNLYWYRRVMGKEIKFLLHFVKESKQDESGMPNNRFLAERTGGTYSTLKVQPAELEDSGVYFCASREQGGGTEAFFGQGTRLTVV.

The V gene is TRBV5-4, the J gene TRBJ1-2; D is ambiguous. CDR3 length: 14 amino acids. The germline V gene encodes CDR1 SGHNT and CDR2 YYREEE (reference sequence). V lost 3 bases to trimming and J lost 7 bases, with 16 bases between them. Here the CDR3 DNA reads TGTGCCAGCAGCTCAGAGGTAGGGAGTATTGGCTACACCTTC. Translating gives CASSSEVGSIGYTF.

This clone has only a few counts. The chain combines TRBV7-2 with TRBJ1-4, with 9 bases that match TRBD1. V shed 6 bases, J shed 7 bases, and the junction held 9 bases outside the gene matches. The CDR3 runs 15 residues. Germline V gene lookup returns CDR1 SGHTA and CDR2 FQGNSA. The CDR3 region has the DNA TGTGCCAGCAGTCGAGGGACAGGGTTTGGTGAAAAACTGTTTTTT. Its protein is CASSRGTGFGEKLFF.

The V gene is TRBV5-1, the J gene TRBJ2-5; D perhaps matches TRBD1 (7 bases). The CDR3 length is 14 residues. V was cut by 9 bases and J by 1 base, with 16 bases left in between. Looked up from germline, CDR1 is SGHRS and CDR2 is YFSETQ. CDR3 coding DNA: TGCGCCACCAACGCAGGGGGGACCCAAGAGACCCAGTACTTC. It specifies CATNAGGTQETQYF.

Here the CDR3 DNA reads TGTGCCAGCAGTGAAGCCTGGACAGGGAAGACAGATACGCAGTATTTT. Residues: CASSEAWTGKTDTQYF. The V and J genes are TRBV2 and TRBJ2-3, with 8 bases matching TRBD1. CDR1 and CDR2 from the germline V gene are SNHLY and FYNNEI. After removal of 0 bases from V and 3 bases from J, the junction contained 5 bases not matched to a gene. The CDR3 runs 16 residues.

The chain recombines TRBV3-1 (or the pseudogene TRBV3-2) with TRBJ1-1; D gene unclear. The CDR3 is 15 residues long. The ends were cut back, 1 base at V and 1 base at J, with 10 bases in the middle. The V gene's germline CDR1 is LGHDT and CDR2 YNNKEL (reference sequence). CDR3 sequence: CASSQAETKNTEAFF. The CDR3 coding sequence is TGTGCCAGCAGCCAAGCCGAGACAAAGAACACTGAAGCTTTCTTT.

The J gene is TRBJ2-1, the V gene TRBV2; D may be TRBD1 (5 bases). There are 12 residues in the CDR3. The V and J ends lost 3 bases and 7 bases respectively, with 7 bases between them. Germline CDR1 reads SNHLY; CDR2 reads FYNNEI. This CDR3 is CASSETVNEQFF. CDR3 nucleotides: TGTGCCAGCAGTGAGACAGTTAATGAGCAGTTCTTC. Supplemented by reference TRBV2 and TRBJ2-1, the full variable domain reads EPEVTQTPSHQVTQMGQEVILRCVPISNHLYFYWYRQILGQKVEFLVSFYNNEISEKSEIFDDQFSVERPDGSNFTLKIRSTKLEDSAMYFCASSETVNEQFFGPGTRLTVL.

J is TRBJ1-5 and V is TRBV4-1; 7 bases agree with TRBD1. Germline V gives CDR1 MGHRA, CDR2 YSYEKL. The CDR3 is 18 amino acids. Germline trimming cut 2 bases from V and 4 bases from J; bases unmatched to any gene: 14. The CDR3 spells CASSQSTGVFRGNQPQHF. The CDR3 DNA reads as TGCGCCAGCAGCCAATCAACAGGGGTGTTCAGGGGAAATCAGCCCCAGCATTTT.

The chain employs TRBV27 and TRBJ2-1; 12 bases line up with TRBD1. CDR3 length: 17 residues. Germline CDR1 reads MNHEY; CDR2 reads SMNVEV (reference sequence). J was trimmed by 6 bases and V by 4 bases; bases with no gene match: 10. CDR3 residues: CASSSLAPGQGANEQFF. CDR3 in DNA: TGTGCCAGCAGTTCCCTGGCCCCGGGACAGGGGGCCAATGAGCAGTTCTTC.